What follows are 22 T cell receptor beta chains derived from one specimen sequenced in a study of response to subunit inactivated influenza vaccine. TCRdb itself ran the RT-PCR reads through MiXCR, one entry per CDR3 protein. This repertoire shows around 170,000 distinct CDR3 sequences, around a tenth found once; its top ten account for roughly a third. The source material was CD8+ T cells sorted from PBMCs, sampled roughly 24 months after vaccination. The receptors originated from a man between 50 and 75 years old who received an inactivated influenza vaccine.

The table lists this clonotype with a few counts. The J gene is TRBJ2-5, the V gene TRBV5-1; no firm D call. CDR1 is SGHRS, CDR2 YFSETQ, per germline. This CDR3 region has 13 residues. Trimming removed 4 bases from V and 1 base from J, with 8 bases in between. CDR3 amino acids: CASSPEPQETQYF. CDR3 in DNA: TGCGCCAGCAGCCCTGAACCCCAAGAGACCCAGTACTTC.

CDR3 amino acids: CASSQEAPLAGDHEQFF. CDR3 nucleotides: TGTGCCAGCAGCCAAGAAGCCCCCCTAGCGGGGGACCATGAGCAGTTCTTC. This chain joins TRBV3-1 and TRBJ2-1; 10 bases map to TRBD2. CDR3 length: 17 amino acids. In germline, CDR1 is LGHDT, CDR2 YNNKEL (reference sequence). V lost 0 bases and J lost 8; bases outside the gene matches: 10.

The CDR3 bases are TGTGCCAGCAGCTTACCTCAGGGGCCCCTCCACTACGAGCAGTACTTC. It encodes CASSLPQGPLHYEQYF. V and J are TRBV7-8 and TRBJ2-7; maybe TRBD1 (6 bases). Trimming pared 2 bases from V and 3 bases from J, leaving 17 bases between. The CDR3 has 16 residues. Germline V gene lookup returns CDR1 SGHVS and CDR2 FQNEAQ. Looking up the rest from reference TRBV7-8 and TRBJ2-7 gives the full variable domain: GAGVSQSPRYKVAKRGQDVALRCDPISGHVSLFWYQQALGQGPEFLTYFQNEAQLDKSGLPSDRFFAERPEGSVSTLKIQRTQQEDSAVYLCASSLPQGPLHYEQYFGPGTRLTVT.

This clonotype was recorded many times. The gene calls are TRBV3-1 and TRBJ2-2; 11 bases line up with TRBD2. The V gene's germline CDR1 is LGHDT and CDR2 YNNKEL (reference sequence). The CDR3 is 15 amino acids. V lost 4 bases and J lost 6; bases outside the gene matches: 4. The CDR3 region is CASSLAGGPPGELFF. CDR3 sequence (DNA): TGTGCCAGCAGCCTAGCGGGGGGGCCTCCCGGGGAGCTGTTTTTT.

This clonotype has a count of ten or more. This rearrangement joins TRBV20-1 to TRBJ1-1; D is perhaps TRBD1 (5 bases). The CDR3 is 12 amino acids. Looked up from germline, CDR1 is DFQATT and CDR2 is SNEGSKA (reference sequence). Trimming removed 5 bases from V and 6 bases from J, with 13 bases in between. The CDR3 loop is CSALLGLAEAFF. The CDR3 coding sequence is TGCAGTGCTCTACTGGGACTTGCTGAAGCTTTCTTT.

The rearrangement links TRBV7-2 to TRBJ2-3; no clear D. Per germline, CDR1 SGHTA and CDR2 FQGNSA. The germline V and J ends were trimmed by 8 bases and 6 bases, with 12 bases remaining between them. The CDR3 contains 12 residues. CDR3 residues: CASGSPPDTQYF. CDR3 DNA: TGTGCCAGCGGGTCTCCTCCGGATACGCAGTATTTT.

This clonotype occurred many times. The rearrangement joins TRBV28 to TRBJ1-1; D is undetermined. V was trimmed by 5 bases and J by 0 bases, leaving 13 bases between them. This CDR3 region has 15 residues. CDR1 and CDR2 (germline): MDHEN, SYDVKM. The CDR3 DNA reads as TGTGCCAGCAGTCAGGTGGTGGGAATGAACACTGAAGCTTTCTTT. It encodes CASSQVVGMNTEAFF.

The chain is built from TRBV7-9 and TRBJ2-1; TRBD1 matches at 10 bases. The CDR3 is 15 amino acids. The germline gives CDR1 SEHNR, CDR2 FQNEAQ (reference sequence). Unmatched junction bases numbered 7, after V lost 5 bases and J lost 6 bases. CDR3 sequence (DNA): TGTGCCAGCAGCCTCTTTGGGACAGGGGTCAATGAGCAGTTCTTC. Residues: CASSLFGTGVNEQFF.

V and J are TRBV11-2 and TRBJ2-2; D not resolved. CDR1 and CDR2 (germline): SGHAT, FQNNGV. V lost 3 bases and J 0 bases, leaving 5 bases between the germline ends. The CDR3 consists of 14 residues. The DNA for the CDR3 is TGTGCCAGCAGCTTTTACACGAACACCGGGGAGCTGTTTTTT. This gives the protein CASSFYTNTGELFF.

The table lists this clonotype with a few counts. The V gene is TRBV28, the J gene TRBJ2-1; TRBD2 might be the D (6 bases). Trimming stripped 6 bases from V and 4 bases from J, with 13 bases between. The germline gives CDR1 MDHEN, CDR2 SYDVKM. CDR3 length: 14 residues. In DNA form, the CDR3 reads TGTGCCAGCAGCCCGACTAGGGAGTACAATGAGCAGTTCTTC. The encoded protein is CASSPTREYNEQFF.

This clonotype was found many times. This chain uses TRBV4-1 with TRBJ2-4, with a possible D match to TRBD1 (6 bases). CDR3 length: 17 residues. V shed 1 base and J shed 0 bases, with 13 bases lying between them. Germline CDR1 is MGHRA and CDR2 is YSYEKL. This chain's CDR3 is CASSQAVGQLAKNIQYF. The CDR3 region has the DNA TGCGCCAGCAGCCAAGCCGTTGGACAGCTAGCCAAAAACATTCAGTACTTC.

V is TRBV15 and J is TRBJ1-1; possible D gene TRBD1, 6 bases. V lost 4 bases and J 6 bases, leaving 6 bases between the germline ends. CDR1 is LNHNV, CDR2 YYDKDF, per germline (reference sequence). The CDR3 consists of 11 residues. CDR3 in DNA: TGTGCCACCAGCAAGGGGGCTGAAGCTTTCTTT. This encodes CATSKGAEAFF. Full variable domain (outside the CDR3, taken from reference TRBV15 and TRBJ1-1): DAMVIQNPRYQVTQFGKPVTLSCSQTLNHNVMYWYQQKSSQAPKLLFHYYDKDFNNEADTPDNFQSRRPNTSFCFLDIRSPGLGDTAMYLCATSKGAEAFFGQGTRLTVV.

This clonotype was counted many times. The chain carries TRBV5-5 and TRBJ2-7, with D maybe TRBD2 (6 bases). The CDR3 contains 12 residues. V was trimmed by 7 bases and J by 4 bases, leaving 12 bases between them. Germline CDR1 SGHKS, CDR2 YYEKEE (reference sequence). In DNA form, the CDR3 reads TGTGCCAGCGGGGCGGCGGGATACGAGCAGTACTTC. This codes for CASGAAGYEQYF.

This chain joins TRBV12-3 or TRBV12-4 and TRBJ1-4; D is unclear. CDR3 length: 14 residues. Trimming cost V 4 bases and J 0 bases, with 6 bases left between them. The CDR3 DNA sequence: TGTGCCAGCAGTTACATAGCAACTAATGAAAAACTGTTTTTT. This encodes CASSYIATNEKLFF.

V and J are TRBV14 and TRBJ2-1, with 9 bases aligning to TRBD2. CDR1 and CDR2 (germline): SGHDN, FVKESK. V lost 2 bases to trimming and J lost 7 bases; unmatched junction nucleotides: 3. CDR3 length: 14 amino acids. The CDR3 DNA reads TGTGCCAGCAGCCAACTCGCGGGAGGGAATGAGCAGTTCTTC. Its protein product is CASSQLAGGNEQFF.

This clonotype was recorded at least ten times. This chain joins TRBV2 and TRBJ2-2, with D maybe TRBD2 (6 bases). Germline V gene sequence: CDR1 SNHLY, CDR2 FYNNEI. The V end lost 7 bases, the J end lost 1 base, and 10 bases lay between the germline ends. The CDR3 runs 14 residues. Written as DNA, the CDR3 is TGTGCCAGCACCGGGGGAGAGAACACCGGGGAGCTGTTTTTT. It specifies CASTGGENTGELFF.

The genes are TRBV20-1 and TRBJ1-5, with D uncertain. With 5 bases removed from V and 6 bases from J, the gap between germline ends came to 17 bases. The CDR3 spans 14 residues. Germline values: CDR1 DFQATT, CDR2 SNEGSKA (reference sequence). For the CDR3, the DNA is TGCAGTGCTGGCGATTGGGAGGGAGTTCAGCCCCAGCATTTT. It encodes CSAGDWEGVQPQHF.

V and J are TRBV10-2 and TRBJ2-3; 10 nucleotides match TRBD2. Germline V CDR1 and CDR2: WSHSY, SAAADI. The ends lost 6 bases at V and 2 bases at J; junction bases unmatched: 8. The CDR3 is made up of 16 amino acids. CDR3 sequence reads: CASRATSGSYTDTQYF. The CDR3 DNA sequence: TGCGCCAGCAGGGCGACTAGCGGGTCATACACAGATACGCAGTATTTT.

This clonotype was seen a few times. The gene calls are TRBV20-1 and TRBJ2-7; 8 positions match TRBD2. The V segment lost 3 bases and the J segment 4 bases; nucleotides outside the gene matches: 8. The V gene's germline CDR1 is DFQATT and CDR2 SNEGSKA (reference sequence). This CDR3 comprises 14 residues. The CDR3 is CSAREGLGGYEQYF. CDR3 coding DNA: TGCAGTGCTAGGGAGGGACTAGGGGGTTACGAGCAGTACTTC.

This clonotype is judged medium-sized. J is TRBJ2-2 and V is TRBV7-9; D gene ambiguous. Germline CDR1 is SEHNR and CDR2 is FQNEAQ (reference sequence). The CDR3 spans 13 residues. Trimming took 5 bases from V and 2 from J, leaving 6 bases between them. CDR3 coding DNA: TGTGCCAGCAGCAAACTTAACACCGGGGAGCTGTTTTTT. This codes for CASSKLNTGELFF.

V gene TRBV20-1 combines with J gene TRBJ2-3; TRBD2 is a possible D gene (6 bases). CDR3 size: 14 residues. V lost 5 bases, J lost 2 bases, and 14 bases lay in between. Germline loops: CDR1 DFQATT, CDR2 SNEGSKA (reference sequence). Here the CDR3 reads CSAPPGLFTDTQYF. In nucleotides, the CDR3 is TGCAGTGCTCCTCCGGGACTCTTCACAGATACGCAGTATTTT.

This clonotype was seen a few times. V and J are TRBV5-5 and TRBJ1-1, with TRBD1 identical over 9 bases. Germline loops: CDR1 SGHKS, CDR2 YYEKEE (reference sequence). The CDR3 loop spans 15 amino acids. V lost 3 bases, J lost 7 bases, and 10 bases stayed unmatched. The CDR3 here is CASSWRTGAGGEAFF. DNA of the CDR3: TGTGCCAGCAGCTGGAGGACAGGGGCCGGCGGTGAAGCTTTCTTT.